A single TCR beta chain is shown here with its context. What it binds is unknown. Germline values: CDR1 SGHDN, CDR2 FVKESK. Trimming left V 4 bases short and J 2 bases short, with 8 bases between. CDR3 length equals 13 residues. This specimen comes from a study of T cell responses to AZD1222 COVID-19 vaccine. Findings of the study overall: There were mostly white British donors and more females than males, and clonal diversity was possibly underestimated. Spike-specific TCRs gained breadth and depth after people received two AZD1222 doses. Nearly half of spike-specific TCRs reportedly target unmutated variant regions. Repertoire sampling was restricted to post-peak T cell response timepoints.

Clones were sequenced by immunoSEQ multiplex PCR, and TCRdb holds only the in-frame ones, with some missing. The table records about 140,000 clones, roughly 90% of them present only once. The clonotype originates from an adult in good health. The rearrangement joins TRBV14 to TRBJ1-2; TRBD1 might be the D (6 bases). The sample in question was peripheral blood, obtained on day 0 of AZD1222 vaccination. DNA of the CDR3: TGTGCCAGCAGCCCAGACAGGAACTATGGCTACACCTTC. It translates to CASSPDRNYGYTF.